The clone carrying this TCR beta chain is judged medium-sized. Its antigen is as yet unknown. This sample was included in a study of T cells after yellow fever vaccination. Study-level findings and limits: It was a weaker secondary response, yet one that peaked faster, at day 5 versus 15.

A universal primer site and UMIs were added as TCR cDNA was made by 5'RACE template switching. A single record per CDR3 protein comes from TCRdb applying MiXCR to the 5' RACE reads. The sample has roughly 310,000 distinct CDR3 sequences, over 8% seen once. The CDR3 sequence is 13 residues long. V was clipped by 5 bases and J by 4 bases; unmatched bases: 3. Germline V CDR1 and CDR2: SEHNR, FQNEAQ (reference sequence). V and J are TRBV7-9 and TRBJ2-5; 8 bases are shared with TRBD2. The material sequenced was PBMCs, taken on the day of the first yellow fever vaccination. This receptor was identified in a man aged 18 to 35 who received the YFV17D yellow fever vaccine. This chain's CDR3 is CASSPREGETQYF. CDR3 sequence (DNA): TGTGCCAGCAGCCCTCGGGAGGGAGAGACCCAGTACTTC.